This TCR beta chain was observed in a study of T-cell memory formation after mild COVID-19. Study-wide findings and caveats: In pre-infection memory, a portion of responding clones appeared, which suggested that cross-reactive memory joined.

From the 5' RACE reads, TCRdb called clonotypes with MiXCR, one entry per CDR3 protein. The sample has 410,000 or so distinct CDR3 sequences; 20% to 25% are singletons. V was pared by 0 bases and J by 4 bases, with 12 bases between. In germline, CDR1 is LGHDT, CDR2 YNNKEL (reference sequence). CDR3 size: 15 residues. This clonotype came up a few times. Antigen specificity is unknown. What was sequenced was PBMCs or a T cell subset sorted from them (not recorded which). The chain links TRBV3-1 to TRBJ1-1; no clear D gene. The receptor was derived from an adult woman who had mild COVID-19 (a few samples of this study predate the infection). Cell type and time point are not known. As DNA, the CDR3 is TGTGCCAGCAGCCAAGACTGGGTTGCGAGCACTGAAGCTTTCTTT. Translated: CASSQDWVASTEAFF.